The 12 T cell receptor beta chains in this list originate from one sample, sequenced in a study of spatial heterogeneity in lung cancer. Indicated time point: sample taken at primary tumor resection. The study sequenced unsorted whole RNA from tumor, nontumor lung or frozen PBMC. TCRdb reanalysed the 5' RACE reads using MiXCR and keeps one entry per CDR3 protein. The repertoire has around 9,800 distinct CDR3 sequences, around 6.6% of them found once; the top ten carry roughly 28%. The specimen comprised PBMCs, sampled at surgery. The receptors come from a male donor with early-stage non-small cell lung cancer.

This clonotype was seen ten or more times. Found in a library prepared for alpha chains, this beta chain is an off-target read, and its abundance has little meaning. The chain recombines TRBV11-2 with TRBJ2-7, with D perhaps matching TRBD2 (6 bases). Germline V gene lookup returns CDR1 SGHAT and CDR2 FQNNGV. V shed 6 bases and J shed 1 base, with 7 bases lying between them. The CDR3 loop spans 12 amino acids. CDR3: CASSLASYEQYF. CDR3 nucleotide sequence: TGTGCCAGCAGTCTAGCGTCCTACGAGCAGTACTTC.

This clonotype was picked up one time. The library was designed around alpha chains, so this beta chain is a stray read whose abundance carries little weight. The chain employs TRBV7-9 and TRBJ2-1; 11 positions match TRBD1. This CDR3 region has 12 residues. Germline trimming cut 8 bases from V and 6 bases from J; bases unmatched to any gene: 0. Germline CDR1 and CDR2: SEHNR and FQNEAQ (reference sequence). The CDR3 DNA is TGTGCCAGCGGGACAGGGGGCAATGAGCAGTTCTTC. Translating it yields CASGTGGNEQFF. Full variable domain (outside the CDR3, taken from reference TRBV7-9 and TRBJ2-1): DTGVSQNPRHKITKRGQNVTFRCDPISEHNRLYWYRQTLGQGPEFLTYFQNEAQLEKSRLLSDRFSAERPKGSFSTLEIQRTEQGDSAMYLCASGTGGNEQFFGPGTRLTVL.

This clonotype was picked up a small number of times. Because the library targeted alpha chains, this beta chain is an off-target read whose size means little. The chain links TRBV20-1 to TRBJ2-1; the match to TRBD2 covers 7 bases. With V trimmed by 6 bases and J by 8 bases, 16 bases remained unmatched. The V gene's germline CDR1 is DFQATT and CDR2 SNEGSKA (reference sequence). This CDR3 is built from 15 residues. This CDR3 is CSACWTRSNSDEQFF. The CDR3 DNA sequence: TGCAGTGCATGTTGGACTAGGTCAAATTCGGATGAGCAGTTCTTC.

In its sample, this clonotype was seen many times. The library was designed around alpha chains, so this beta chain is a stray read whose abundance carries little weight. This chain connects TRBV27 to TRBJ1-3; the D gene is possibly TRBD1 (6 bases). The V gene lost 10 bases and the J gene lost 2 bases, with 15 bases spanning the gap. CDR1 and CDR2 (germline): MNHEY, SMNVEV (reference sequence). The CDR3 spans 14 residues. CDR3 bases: TGTGCCAACCAGGACAGAATTGCTGGAAACACCATATATTTT. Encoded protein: CANQDRIAGNTIYF.

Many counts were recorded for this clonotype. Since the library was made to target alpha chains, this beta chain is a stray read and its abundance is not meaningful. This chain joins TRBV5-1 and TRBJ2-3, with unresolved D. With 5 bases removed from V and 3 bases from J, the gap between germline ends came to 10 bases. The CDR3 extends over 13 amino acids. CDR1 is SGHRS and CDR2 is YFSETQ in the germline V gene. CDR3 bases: TGCGCCAGCAGTCCAGAGGTAACAGATACGCAGTATTTT. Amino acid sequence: CASSPEVTDTQYF.

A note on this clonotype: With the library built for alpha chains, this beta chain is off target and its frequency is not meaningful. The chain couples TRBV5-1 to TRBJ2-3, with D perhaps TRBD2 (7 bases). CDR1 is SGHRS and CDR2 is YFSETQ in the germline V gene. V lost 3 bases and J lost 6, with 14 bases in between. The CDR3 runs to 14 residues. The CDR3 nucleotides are TGCGCCAGCAGCTCCGGGGGGCCATCTGATACGCAGTATTTT. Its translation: CASSSGGPSDTQYF. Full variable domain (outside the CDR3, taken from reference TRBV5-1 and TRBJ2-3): KAGVTQTPRYLIKTRGQQVTLSCSPISGHRSVSWYQQTPGQGLQFLFEYFSETQRNKGNFPGRFSGRQFSNSRSEMNVSTLELGDSALYLCASSSGGPSDTQYFGPGTRLTVL.

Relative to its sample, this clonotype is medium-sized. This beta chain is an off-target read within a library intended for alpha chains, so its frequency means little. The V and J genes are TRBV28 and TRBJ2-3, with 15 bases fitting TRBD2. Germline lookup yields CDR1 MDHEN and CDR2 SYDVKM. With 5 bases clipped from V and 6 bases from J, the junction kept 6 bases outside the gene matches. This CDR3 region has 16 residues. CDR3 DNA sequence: TGTGCCAGCAGTCCCGGGACTAGCGGGAGGAGGGATACGCAGTATTTT. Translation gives CASSPGTSGRRDTQYF.

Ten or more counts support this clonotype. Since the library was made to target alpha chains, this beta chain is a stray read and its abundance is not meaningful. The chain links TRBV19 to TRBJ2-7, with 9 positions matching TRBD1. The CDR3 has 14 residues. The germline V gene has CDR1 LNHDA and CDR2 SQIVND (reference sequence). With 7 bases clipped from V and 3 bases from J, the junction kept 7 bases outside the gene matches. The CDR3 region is CASTQTGGNYEQYF. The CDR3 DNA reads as TGTGCCAGTACCCAGACAGGGGGAAACTACGAGCAGTACTTC.

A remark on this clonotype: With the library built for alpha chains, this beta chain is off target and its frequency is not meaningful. CDR3 DNA: TGTGCCAGCAGCCCCCCGCGGGCAAGGGACACTGAAGCTTTCTTT. It encodes CASSPPRARDTEAFF. V usage is TRBV5-4 and J usage is TRBJ1-1; D is ambiguous. This CDR3 comprises 15 residues. CDR1 and CDR2 from the germline V gene are SGHNT and YYREEE (reference sequence). The V and J ends lost 4 bases and 3 bases respectively, with 16 bases between them.

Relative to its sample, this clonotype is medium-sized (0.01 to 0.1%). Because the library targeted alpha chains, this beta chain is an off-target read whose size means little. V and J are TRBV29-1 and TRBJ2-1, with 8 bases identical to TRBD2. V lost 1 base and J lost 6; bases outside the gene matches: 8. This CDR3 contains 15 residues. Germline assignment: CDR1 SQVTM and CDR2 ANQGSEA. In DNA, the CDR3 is TGCAGCGTTGAAGGGGCCGGGACTAGGGTCAATGAGCAGTTCTTC. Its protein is CSVEGAGTRVNEQFF.

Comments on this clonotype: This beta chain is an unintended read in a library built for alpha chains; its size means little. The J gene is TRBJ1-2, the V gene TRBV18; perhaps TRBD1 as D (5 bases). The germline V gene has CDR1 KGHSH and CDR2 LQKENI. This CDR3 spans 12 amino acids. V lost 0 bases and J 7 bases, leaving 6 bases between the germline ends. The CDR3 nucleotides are TGTGCCAGCTCACCACCGGGGGGTGGCTACACCTTC. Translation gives CASSPPGGGYTF.

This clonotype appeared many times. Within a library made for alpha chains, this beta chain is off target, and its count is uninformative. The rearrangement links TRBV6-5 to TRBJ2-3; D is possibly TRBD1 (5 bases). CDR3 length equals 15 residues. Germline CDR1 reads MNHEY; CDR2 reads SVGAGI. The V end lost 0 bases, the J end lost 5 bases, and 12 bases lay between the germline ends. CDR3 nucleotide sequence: TGTGCCAGCAGTTACTCGATCAGGGTTGAAGATACGCAGTATTTT. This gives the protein CASSYSIRVEDTQYF.